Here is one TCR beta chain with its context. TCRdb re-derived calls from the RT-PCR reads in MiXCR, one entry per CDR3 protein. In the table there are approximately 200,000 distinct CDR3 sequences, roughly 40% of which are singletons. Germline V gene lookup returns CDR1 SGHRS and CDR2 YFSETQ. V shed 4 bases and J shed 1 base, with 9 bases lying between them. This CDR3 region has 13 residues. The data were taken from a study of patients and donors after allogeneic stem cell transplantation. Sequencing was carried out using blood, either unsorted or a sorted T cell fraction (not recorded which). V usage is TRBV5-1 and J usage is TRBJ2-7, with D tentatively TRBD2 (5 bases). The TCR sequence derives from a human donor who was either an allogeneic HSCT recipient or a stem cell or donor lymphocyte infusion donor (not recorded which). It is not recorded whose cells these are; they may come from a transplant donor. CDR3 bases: TGCGCCAGCAGCCATGGGGAGTCCTACGAGCAGTACTTC. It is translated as CASSHGESYEQYF.